One T cell receptor (beta chain) is described in this entry. The antigen this receptor binds is unknown. Qualities for individual bases were not recorded, and no much larger clone is one base off. CDR1 SGHNT and CDR2 YYREEE were looked up in the germline V gene (reference sequence). The CDR3 runs 15 residues from the cysteine to the phenylalanine. The entry retains the CDR3 DNA only, 45 bases that are in frame from base 1. V and J lose 4 bases and 2 bases, and a span of 16 bases separates them. This sample was included in a study of response to subunit inactivated influenza vaccine (dated by TCRdb to 2016 to 2018). Concerning the study at large: The study used deep quantitative T cell receptor repertoire profiling to track responses to a trivalent subunit inactivated influenza vaccine. The full study reports these points: According to the authors, only a limited number of new T cells may be recruited by each seasonal influenza vaccination.

The library was produced with RT-PCR. Sequencing was carried out with an Illumina HiSeq 2500. In-frame beta chains were kept once TCRdb had trimmed the public reads at Q25 with fastp and called clones with MiXCR. Rows are unified per CDR3 protein, each entry keeping the most common DNA and genes. The sample table holds under 550,000 distinct CDR3 sequences, of which about 7.2% were seen once. The top ten constitute 10% to 15% of the sample. The receptor was isolated from a man aged 45 to 70 who received an inactivated influenza vaccine. Donor details come from another sample of the same person, matched by shared clones. The input for sequencing was PBMCs from blood, taken around 25 months after vaccination. In this chain, TRBV5-4 is recombined with TRBJ2-7; TRBD2 is a weak D gene call, 6 bases matching. The CDR3 protein sequence reads: CASSPGVGRAYEQYF. Read as DNA, the sequence is TGTGCCAGCAGCCCGGGGGTGGGCCGCGCCTACGAGCAGTACTTC.